This TCR beta chain was observed in a study of blood T cell repertoires in COVID-19. Looking at the study overall: COVID-19 samples, acute and convalescent, were from the United States, Italy and Spain. In each case, the material was cDNA or gDNA derived from T cells, B-cell-depleted T cells, or PBMCs.

The authors' processing: Counts of nucleated cells, estimated from reference gene primer amplification, were obtained. Clones were read by immunoSEQ multiplex PCR, and TCRdb kept only the in-frame ones, dropping some. D and trimming come from the DNA, and the V and J calls and clone size come from that table. In the table there are 180,000 or so clones, approximately 90% of which are singletons. CDR3 length: 14 amino acids. V shed 4 bases and J shed 2 bases, with 12 bases lying between them. Germline-derived CDR1 and CDR2 are LGHDT and YNNKEL (reference sequence). The receptor was derived from a woman aged 50 to 65 with acute or convalescent COVID-19. The sequenced sample consisted of peripheral blood. This rearrangement joins TRBV3-1 (or the pseudogene TRBV3-2) to TRBJ2-7; D possibly corresponds to TRBD1 (6 bases). Here the CDR3 DNA reads TGTGCCAGCAGCCGCTCAGGGGCTACCTACGAGCAGTACTTC. It codes for CASSRSGATYEQYF.